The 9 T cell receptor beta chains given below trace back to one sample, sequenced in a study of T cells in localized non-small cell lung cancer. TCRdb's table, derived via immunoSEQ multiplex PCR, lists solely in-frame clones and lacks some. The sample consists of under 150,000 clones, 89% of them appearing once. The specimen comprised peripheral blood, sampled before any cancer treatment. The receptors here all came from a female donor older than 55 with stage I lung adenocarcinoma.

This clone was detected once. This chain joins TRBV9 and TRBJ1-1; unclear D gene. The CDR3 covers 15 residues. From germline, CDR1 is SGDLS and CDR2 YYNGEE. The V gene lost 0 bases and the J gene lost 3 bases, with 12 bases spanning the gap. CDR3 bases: TGTGCCAGCAGCGTAGGAATGACGGTCGACACTGAAGCTTTCTTT. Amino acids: CASSVGMTVDTEAFF.

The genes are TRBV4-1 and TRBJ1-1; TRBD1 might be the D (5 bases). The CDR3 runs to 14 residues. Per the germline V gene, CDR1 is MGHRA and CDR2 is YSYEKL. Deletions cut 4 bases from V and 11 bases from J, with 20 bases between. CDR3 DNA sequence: TGCGCCAGCAGCCCCCTGGCGGGGCAGGGCGAGGCTTTCTTT. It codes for CASSPLAGQGEAFF.

In DNA form, the CDR3 reads TGTGCCAGCAGTTATCGGCTAGCGGACACCGGGGAGCTGTTTTTT. It is translated as CASSYRLADTGELFF. The rearrangement links TRBV6-5 to TRBJ2-2; the match to TRBD2 covers 7 bases. In germline, CDR1 is MNHEY, CDR2 SVGAGI. This CDR3 is 15 amino acids long. Trimming cost V 3 bases and J 3 bases; bases outside gene matches: 4.

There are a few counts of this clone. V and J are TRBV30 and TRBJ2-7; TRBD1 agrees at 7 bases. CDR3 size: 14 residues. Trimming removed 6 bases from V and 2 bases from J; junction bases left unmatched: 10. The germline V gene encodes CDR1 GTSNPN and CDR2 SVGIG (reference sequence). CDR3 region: CACPRTGYPYEQYF. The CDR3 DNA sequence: TGTGCCTGCCCACGGACAGGCTATCCCTACGAGCAGTACTTC.

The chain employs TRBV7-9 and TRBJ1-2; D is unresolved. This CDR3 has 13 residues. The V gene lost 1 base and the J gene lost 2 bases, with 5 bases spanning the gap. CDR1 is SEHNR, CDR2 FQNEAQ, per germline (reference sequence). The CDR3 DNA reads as TGTGCCAGCAGCTTAGAGAAGAACTATGGCTACACCTTC. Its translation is CASSLEKNYGYTF.

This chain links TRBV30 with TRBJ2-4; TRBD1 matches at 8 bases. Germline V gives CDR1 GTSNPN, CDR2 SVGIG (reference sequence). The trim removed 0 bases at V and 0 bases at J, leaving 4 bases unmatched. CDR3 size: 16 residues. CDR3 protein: CAWSVYGTGAKNIQYF. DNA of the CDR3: TGTGCCTGGAGTGTTTATGGGACAGGAGCCAAAAACATTCAGTACTTC. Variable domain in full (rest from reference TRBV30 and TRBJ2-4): SQTIHQWPATLVQPVGSPLSLECTVEGTSNPNLYWYRQAAGRGLQLLFYSVGIGQISSEVPQNLSASRPQDRQFILSSKKLLLSDSGFYLCAWSVYGTGAKNIQYFGAGTRLSVL.

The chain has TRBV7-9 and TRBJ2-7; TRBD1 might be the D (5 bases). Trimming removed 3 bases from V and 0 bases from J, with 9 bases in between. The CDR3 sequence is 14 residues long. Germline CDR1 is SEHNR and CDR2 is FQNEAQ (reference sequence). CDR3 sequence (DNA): TGTGCCAGCAGCTTTTCCCAGGGCTCCTACGAGCAGTACTTC. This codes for CASSFSQGSYEQYF.

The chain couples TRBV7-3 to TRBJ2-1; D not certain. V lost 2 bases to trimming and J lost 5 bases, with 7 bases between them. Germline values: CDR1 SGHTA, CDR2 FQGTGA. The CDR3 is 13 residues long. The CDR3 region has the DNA TGTGCCAGCAGCTTAGAACCAAACAATGAGCAGTTCTTC. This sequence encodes CASSLEPNNEQFF.

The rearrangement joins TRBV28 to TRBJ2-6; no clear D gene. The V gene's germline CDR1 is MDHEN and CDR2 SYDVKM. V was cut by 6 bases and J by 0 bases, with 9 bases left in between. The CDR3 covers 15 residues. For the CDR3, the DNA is TGTGCCAGCAGCCCTTCCTCCTCTGGGGCCAACGTCCTGACTTTC. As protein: CASSPSSSGANVLTF. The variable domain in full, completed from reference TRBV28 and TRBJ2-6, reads DVKVTQSSRYLVKRTGEKVFLECVQDMDHENMFWYRQDPGLGLRLIYFSYDVKMKEKGDIPEGYSVSREKKERFSLILESASTNQTSMYLCASSPSSSGANVLTFGAGSRLTVL.